This TCR beta chain was sequenced in a study of shared clonotypes between healthy human individuals. Study as a whole: Each donor contributed plates that comprised three CD4 naive, three CD4 memory, two CD8 naive and one CD8 memory. Study-wide results and limits: Naive CD4 clonotype sharing across a few donors was around 5%.

Every contributor of samples was a Caucasian grown-up residing in Nashville, Tennessee. CDR1 and CDR2 (germline): KGHSH, LQKENI. This CDR3 is 14 amino acids long. With 0 bases removed from V and 5 bases from J, the gap between germline ends came to 7 bases. As concerns this clone: Its antigen remains unidentified.

The test was conducted at deep level. Measured with immunoSEQ multiplex PCR; TCRdb has only the in-frame clones, and not every one. The table records more than 2,000,000 clones, more than 85% of them present only once. Sequencing was carried out using naive CD4+ T cells from PBMCs. Sample subset: CD45RA+ positively selected. The TCR originated in a man aged 18 to 29 in good health. Some clones in this sample may be carry-over from other donors' samples. The chain is built from TRBV18 and TRBJ2-2; D not certain. CDR3 loop: CASSPPPRTGELFF. The CDR3, as DNA: TGTGCCAGCTCACCACCGCCCCGGACCGGGGAGCTGTTTTTT.